The T cell receptor beta chain described here comes from a study of CD8 T cells in ankylosing spondylitis. Study observations and caveats: There was a TCR beta motif, made of several highly homologous variants, that appeared characteristic of ankylosing spondylitis blood. Enrichment of disease-linked clones was reportedly significant in matched ankylosing spondylitis synovial fluid.

This CDR3 has 12 amino acids. Per the germline V gene, CDR1 is DFQATT and CDR2 is SNEGSKA (reference sequence). Trimming cost V 2 bases and J 5 bases, with 9 bases left between them. Via MiXCR, TCRdb re-called the 5' RACE reads, giving one row per CDR3 protein. The repertoire holds some 400,000 distinct CDR3 sequences, with 20% to 25% as singletons. This clonotype showed up just a few times. Its antigen is undetermined. Material for sequencing was blood, either unsorted or a sorted T cell fraction (not recorded which). The rearrangement joins TRBV20-1 to TRBJ2-5; D gene uncertain. This TCR came from a male donor with ankylosing spondylitis. CDR3 loop: CSARLVRETQYF. CDR3 nucleotides: TGCAGTGCTAGACTCGTCCGGGAGACCCAGTACTTC.